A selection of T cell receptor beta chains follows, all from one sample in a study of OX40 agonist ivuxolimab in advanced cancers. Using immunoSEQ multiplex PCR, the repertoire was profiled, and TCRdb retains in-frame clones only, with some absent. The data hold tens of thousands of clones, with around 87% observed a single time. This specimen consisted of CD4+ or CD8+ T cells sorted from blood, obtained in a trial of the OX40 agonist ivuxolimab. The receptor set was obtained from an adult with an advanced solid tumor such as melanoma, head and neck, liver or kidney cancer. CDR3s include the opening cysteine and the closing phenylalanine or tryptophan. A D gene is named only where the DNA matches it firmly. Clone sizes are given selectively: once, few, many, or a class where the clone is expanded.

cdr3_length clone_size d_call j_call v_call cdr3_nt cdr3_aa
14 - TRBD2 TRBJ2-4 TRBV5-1 TGCGCCAGCAGCCTCCTAGCGGGAGGGCCCGGAAGGTACTTC CASSLLAGGPGRYF
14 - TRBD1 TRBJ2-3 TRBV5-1 TGCGCCAGCAGCTTCCAAACAGGGGCAGATACGCAGTATTTT CASSFQTGADTQYF
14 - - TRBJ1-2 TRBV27 TGTGCCAGCAGTTTAGATTGGCAGAGGGGAGGCTACACCTTC CASSLDWQRGGYTF
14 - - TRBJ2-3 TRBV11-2 TGTGCCAGCAGCTTAGCAGCGAGCACAGATACGCAGTATTTT CASSLAASTDTQYF
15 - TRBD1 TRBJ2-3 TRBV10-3 TGTGCCATCACCAAGGACAGGGGTGGCACAGATACGCAGTATTTT CAITKDRGGTDTQYF
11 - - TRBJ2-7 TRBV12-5 TGTGCTAGTGGTTTCGGGCGCGAGCAGTACTTC CASGFGREQYF
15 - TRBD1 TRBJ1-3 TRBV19 TGTGCCAGTAGCCGGGACAGGATGACTGGAAACACCATATATTTT CASSRDRMTGNTIYF
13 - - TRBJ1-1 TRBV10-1 TGCGCCAGCAGTGATCCCCTCGCCCTGGAAGCTTTCTTT CASSDPLALEAFF
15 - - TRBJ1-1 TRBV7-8 TGTGCCAGCAGCTTAGGGGTTGGGGCCAACACTGAAGCTTTCTTT CASSLGVGANTEAFF
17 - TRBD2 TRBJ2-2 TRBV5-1 TGCGCCAGCAGCTTAAATCTAGCGGGAGGTATCAGCGGGGAGCTGTTTTTT CASSLNLAGGISGELFF
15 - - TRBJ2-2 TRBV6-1 TGTGCCAGCAGTGGAGAGGGGTTTGACACCGGGGAGCTGTTTTTT CASSGEGFDTGELFF
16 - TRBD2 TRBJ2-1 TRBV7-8 TGTGCCAGCAGCTTAACTCAAGCGGGGTCCTACAATGAGCAGTTCTTC CASSLTQAGSYNEQFF
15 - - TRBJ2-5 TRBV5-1 TGCGCCAGCAGCTTTGGCGGGACAAACCAAGAGACCCAGTACTTC CASSFGGTNQETQYF
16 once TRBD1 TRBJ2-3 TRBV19 TGTGCCAGTAGTGCCGGGACAGGGTACCCCACAGATACGCAGTATTTT CASSAGTGYPTDTQYF
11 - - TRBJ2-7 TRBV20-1 TGCAGTGTTACTCGCGCCTACGAGCAGTACTTC CSVTRAYEQYF
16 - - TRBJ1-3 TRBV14 TGTGCCAGCAGCCAAGAGGTGGGGGGTCCGCGAAACACCATATATTTT CASSQEVGGPRNTIYF
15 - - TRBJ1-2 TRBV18 TGTGCCAGCTCACCAATAGCACCCCTAGACTATGGCTACACCTTC CASSPIAPLDYGYTF
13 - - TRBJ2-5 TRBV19 TGTGCCAGTAGAAACCCGTACCAAGAGACCCAGTACTTC CASRNPYQETQYF
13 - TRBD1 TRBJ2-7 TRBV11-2 TGTGCCAGCAGCTTAACAGGGGGCTACGAGCAGTACTTC CASSLTGGYEQYF
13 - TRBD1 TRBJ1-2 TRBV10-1 TGCGCCACCTCCGGACAGGGGGCCTATGGCTACACCTTC CATSGQGAYGYTF
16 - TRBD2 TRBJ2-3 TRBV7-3 TGTGCCAGCAGCTTAAGAGGCGGGAGTCCATCAGATACGCAGTATTTT CASSLRGGSPSDTQYF
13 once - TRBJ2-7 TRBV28 TGTGCCAGCAGAGAGGACAGTTCATACGAGCAGTACTTC CASREDSSYEQYF
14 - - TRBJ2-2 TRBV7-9 TGTGCCAGCAGCGGGGGGACTGGAGCCGGGGAGCTGTTTTTT CASSGGTGAGELFF
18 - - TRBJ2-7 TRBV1 TGCACCAGCAGCCAAGAGGTCCGGACCGGGACTAGGAAGTGGGAGCAGTACTTC CTSSQEVRTGTRKWEQYF
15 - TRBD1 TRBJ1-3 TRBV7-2 TGTGCCAGCAGCTTAGACACAGGGGGTGGAAACACCATATATTTT CASSLDTGGGNTIYF
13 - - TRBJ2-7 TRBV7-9 TGTGCCAGCAGTAAGACTTCTACCTACGAGCAGTACTTC CASSKTSTYEQYF
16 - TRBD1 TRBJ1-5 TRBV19 TGTGCCAGTAGTATAGGGAAAGGGGGCGCGTCCGGGCCCCAGCATTTT CASSIGKGGASGPQHF